This T cell receptor (beta chain) derives from a study of blood T cell repertoires in COVID-19. Study at large: COVID-19 samples collected from the United States, Italy and Spain covered acute and convalescent phases. Sources were T cells, B-cell-depleted T cells, or PBMCs; the material itself was cDNA or gDNA.

Per the original methods: How many nucleated cells were present was estimated from reference gene primer amplification. The data were produced by immunoSEQ multiplex PCR, yet TCRdb's version contains in-frame clones alone and is incomplete. From that table come the V and J calls and clone size; the DNA was used to work out D and trimming. The sample lists more than 95,000 clones; roughly 80% were seen once. Trimming removed 1 base at V and 6 bases at J, with 10 bases between. Germline CDR1 SGHRS, CDR2 YFSETQ. The length of the CDR3 is 13 residues. The sample was peripheral blood. The receptor's source is a man aged 55 to 70 with acute or convalescent COVID-19. The chain has TRBV5-1 and TRBJ1-2, with D possibly TRBD1 on 6 matching bases. Written as DNA, the CDR3 is TGCGCCAGCAGCTTGACTAGGACAGATGGCTACACCTTC. Translation gives CASSLTRTDGYTF.